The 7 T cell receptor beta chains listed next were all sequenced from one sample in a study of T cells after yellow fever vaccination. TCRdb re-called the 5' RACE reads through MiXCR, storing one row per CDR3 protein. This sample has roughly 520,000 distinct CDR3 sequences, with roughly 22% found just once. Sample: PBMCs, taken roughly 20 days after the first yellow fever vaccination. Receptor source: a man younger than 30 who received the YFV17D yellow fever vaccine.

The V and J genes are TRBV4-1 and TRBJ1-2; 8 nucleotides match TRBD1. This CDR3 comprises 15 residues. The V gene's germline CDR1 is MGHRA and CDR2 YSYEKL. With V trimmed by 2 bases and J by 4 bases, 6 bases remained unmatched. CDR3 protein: CASSQPGQGSYGYTF. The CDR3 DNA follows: TGCGCCAGCAGCCAACCTGGACAGGGTAGCTATGGCTACACCTTC.

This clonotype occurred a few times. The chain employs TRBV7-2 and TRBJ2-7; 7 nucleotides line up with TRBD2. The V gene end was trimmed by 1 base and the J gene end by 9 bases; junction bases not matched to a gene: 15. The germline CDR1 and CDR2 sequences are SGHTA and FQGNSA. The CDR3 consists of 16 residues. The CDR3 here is CASSLVQSGLLTMQYF. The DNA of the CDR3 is TGTGCCAGCAGCTTAGTTCAGTCGGGACTACTGACGATGCAGTACTTC.

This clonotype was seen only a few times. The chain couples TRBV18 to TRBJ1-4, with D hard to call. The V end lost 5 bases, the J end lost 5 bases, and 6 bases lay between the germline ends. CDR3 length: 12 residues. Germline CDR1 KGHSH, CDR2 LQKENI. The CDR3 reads CASSKPNEKLFF. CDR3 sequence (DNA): TGTGCCAGCTCAAAACCGAATGAAAAACTGTTTTTT.

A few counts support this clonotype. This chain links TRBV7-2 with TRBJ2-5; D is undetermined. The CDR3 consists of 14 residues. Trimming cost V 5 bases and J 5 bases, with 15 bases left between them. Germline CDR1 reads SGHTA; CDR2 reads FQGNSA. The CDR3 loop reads CASSNRIVSETQYF. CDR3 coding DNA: TGTGCCAGCAGCAACCGGATCGTATCGGAGACCCAGTACTTC.

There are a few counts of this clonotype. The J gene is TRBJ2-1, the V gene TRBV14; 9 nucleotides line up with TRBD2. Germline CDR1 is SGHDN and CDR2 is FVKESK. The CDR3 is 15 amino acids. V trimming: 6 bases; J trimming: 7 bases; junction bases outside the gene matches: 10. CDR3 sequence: CASRLAGAGGNEQFF. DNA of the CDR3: TGTGCCAGCAGATTAGCGGGAGCCGGAGGTAATGAGCAGTTCTTC.

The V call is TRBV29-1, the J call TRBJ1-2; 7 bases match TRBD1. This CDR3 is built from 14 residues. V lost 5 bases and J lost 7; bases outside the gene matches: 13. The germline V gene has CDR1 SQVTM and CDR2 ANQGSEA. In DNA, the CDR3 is TGCAGCGTTCGAGACAGGGTTTTATGGAGTGGCTACACCTTC. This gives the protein CSVRDRVLWSGYTF. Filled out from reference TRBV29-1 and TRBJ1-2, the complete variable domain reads SAVISQKPSRDICQRGTSLTIQCQVDSQVTMMFWYRQQPGQSLTLIATANQGSEATYESGFVIDKFPISRPNLTFSTLTVSNMSPEDSSIYLCSVRDRVLWSGYTFGSGTRLTVV.

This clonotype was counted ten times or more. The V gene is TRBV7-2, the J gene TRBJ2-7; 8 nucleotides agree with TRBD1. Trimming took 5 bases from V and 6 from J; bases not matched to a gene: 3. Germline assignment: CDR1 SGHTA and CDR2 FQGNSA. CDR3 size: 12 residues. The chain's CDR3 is CASSITGGEQYF. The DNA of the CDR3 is TGTGCCAGCAGCATAACAGGGGGCGAGCAGTACTTC. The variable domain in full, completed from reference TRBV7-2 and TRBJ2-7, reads GAGVSQSPSNKVTEKGKDVELRCDPISGHTALYWYRQSLGQGLEFLIYFQGNSAPDKSGLPSDRFSAERTGGSVSTLTIQRTQQEDSAVYLCASSITGGEQYFGPGTRLTVT.